The 7 T cell receptor beta chains in this list originate from one sample, sequenced in a study of human T cells and chemical hapten exposure. Using its own MiXCR run on the RACE reads, TCRdb lists one record per CDR3 protein. The data show about 380,000 distinct CDR3 sequences, with more than 4.5% seen just once and under 3% held by the top ten. The sample's time point: patch test 1, 2 weeks after DPC sensitization. This sample's treatment: therapeutic diphenylcyclopropenone sensitization with weekly scalp DPC. The input for sequencing was whole blood, taken in connection with sensitization to the hapten diphenylcyclopropenone (DPC). The receptor set was obtained from a woman in her 50s with alopecia areata. Some clones in this sample may be carry-over from other donors' samples.

This clonotype was counted at least ten times. J is TRBJ1-2 and V is TRBV12-3 or TRBV12-4, with 9 bases matching TRBD1. Losses at the gene ends were 5 bases for V and 6 bases for J; bases not matched to a gene: 7. The CDR3 has 14 residues. DNA of the CDR3: TGTGCCAGCAGTCCAGGACAGGGGAGCAATGGCTACACCTTC. It encodes CASSPGQGSNGYTF.

This clonotype occurred many times. The chain employs TRBV6-5 and TRBJ2-7; D perhaps matches TRBD2 (5 bases). Germline-derived CDR1 and CDR2 are MNHEY and SVGAGI. V shed 5 bases and J shed 2 bases, with 10 bases lying between them. There are 13 residues in the CDR3. CDR3 sequence (DNA): TGTGCCAGCAGTGGTAGCGTTACCTACGAGCAGTACTTC. Amino acids: CASSGSVTYEQYF.

This clonotype was counted many times. DNA of the CDR3: TGCGCCAGCAGCTTGTGGGACAGGGCTGACACTGAAGCTTTCTTT. Its translation: CASSLWDRADTEAFF. The chain couples TRBV5-1 to TRBJ1-1; 9 nucleotides align to TRBD1. The junction had 4 bases not matched to a gene; V was cut back by 1 base and J by 3 bases. Germline V lookup: CDR1 SGHRS, CDR2 YFSETQ. This CDR3 spans 15 amino acids.

The J gene is TRBJ2-1, the V gene TRBV30; 7 bases are a match to TRBD1. The CDR3 has 16 residues. The trim removed 8 bases at V and 0 bases at J, leaving 13 bases unmatched. The germline V gene has CDR1 GTSNPN and CDR2 SVGIG (reference sequence). CDR3 DNA sequence: TGTGCCGGGGGAAGGGGGCCACGGATCTCCTACAATGAGCAGTTCTTC. This encodes CAGGRGPRISYNEQFF. The full variable domain, with the rest looked up from reference TRBV30 and TRBJ2-1, is SQTIHQWPATLVQPVGSPLSLECTVEGTSNPNLYWYRQAAGRGLQLLFYSVGIGQISSEVPQNLSASRPQDRQFILSSKKLLLSDSGFYLCAGGRGPRISYNEQFFGPGTRLTVL.

This clonotype was seen repeatedly, ten times or more. This chain connects TRBV7-8 to TRBJ2-7; a weak D match, TRBD1 (5 bases). The CDR3 has 13 residues. The V and J ends lost 1 base and 2 bases respectively, with 6 bases between them. CDR1 and CDR2 (germline): SGHVS, FQNEAQ. The CDR3 DNA follows: TGTGCCAGCAGCTTAGACAGGACCTACGAGCAGTACTTC. Translated, it gives CASSLDRTYEQYF.

This clonotype was found many times. The J gene is TRBJ2-7, the V gene TRBV7-8; D unresolved. Trimming stripped 5 bases from V and 3 bases from J, with 8 bases between. Germline lookup yields CDR1 SGHVS and CDR2 FQNEAQ. The CDR3 length is 12 residues. The CDR3 sequence: CASSPDVYEQYF. DNA of the CDR3: TGTGCCAGCAGCCCGGACGTCTACGAGCAGTACTTC.

This clonotype was detected ten times or more. The chain uses TRBV14 and TRBJ2-3; the D gene is possibly TRBD1 (6 bases). CDR1 and CDR2 from the germline V gene are SGHDN and FVKESK. CDR3 length: 16 amino acids. The V and J ends lost 3 bases and 0 bases respectively, with 13 bases between them. Written as DNA, the CDR3 is TGTGCCAGCAGCCAGACAGGATACTCTAGCACAGATACGCAGTATTTT. Translated, it gives CASSQTGYSSTDTQYF.